This TCR beta chain derives from a study of vaccination effects on CD4 cells after COVID-19. Whole-study context: A few convalescent patients were sampled after vaccination (early and late).

Assay used: immunoSEQ multiplex PCR; TCRdb lists only in-frame clones, some missing. Here the sample spans fewer than 15,000 clones, approximately 70% being singletons. General study points: Clones of infection and vaccine origin contracted markedly late after vaccination.

As concerns this clone: Its antigen is not known.

Sequencing in the ViraFEST assay came after antigen-specific CD4+ T cells had been expanded with viral peptide pools, which were used to stimulate PBMC. Culture proceeded for approximately nine days, and CD4+ T cells were then isolated. This individual contracted SARS-CoV-2 between March and December 2020, as verified by PCR. Of the BNT162b2 and mRNA-1273 vaccines, participants received two doses of one or the other. They grew over 1.5 million PBMC in each well, adding around 10 IU/ml IL-2 and 8.5 to 10 ug/ml peptides. The CDR3 is 16 residues long. The germline V gene has CDR1 MNHNS and CDR2 SASEGT. V shed 2 bases and J shed 4 bases, with 14 bases lying between them.

This chain links TRBV6-1 with TRBJ2-2, with a possible D match to TRBD2 (7 bases). Sequencing was performed on CD4+ T cells from PBMCs cultured with HCoV-NL63 spike peptides, taken after COVID-19 vaccination. The TCR comes from a human donor who had a prior SARS-CoV-2 infection. The CDR3 DNA reads TGTGCCAGCAGTGAATATGGGGGAGGGGGCACCGGGGAGCTGTTTTTT. This translates into CASSEYGGGGTGELFF.